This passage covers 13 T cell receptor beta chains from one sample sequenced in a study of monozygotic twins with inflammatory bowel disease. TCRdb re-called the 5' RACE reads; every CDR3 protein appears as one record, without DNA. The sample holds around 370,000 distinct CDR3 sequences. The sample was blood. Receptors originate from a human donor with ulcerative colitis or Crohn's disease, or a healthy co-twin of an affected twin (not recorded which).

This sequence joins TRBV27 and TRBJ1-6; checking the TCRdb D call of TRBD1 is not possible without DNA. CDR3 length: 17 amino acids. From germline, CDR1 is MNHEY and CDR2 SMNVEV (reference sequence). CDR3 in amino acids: CASSPAGTGVGNSPLHF.

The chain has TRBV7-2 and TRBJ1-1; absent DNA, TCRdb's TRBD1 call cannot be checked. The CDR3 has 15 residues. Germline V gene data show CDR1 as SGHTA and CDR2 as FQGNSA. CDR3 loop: CASSLVGTGDTEAFF.

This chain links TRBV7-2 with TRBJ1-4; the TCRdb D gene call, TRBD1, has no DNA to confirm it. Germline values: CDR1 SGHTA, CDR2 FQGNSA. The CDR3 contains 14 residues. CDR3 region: CASSSQGFGEKLFF. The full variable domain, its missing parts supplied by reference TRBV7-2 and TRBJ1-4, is GAGVSQSPSNKVTEKGKDVELRCDPISGHTALYWYRQSLGQGLEFLIYFQGNSAPDKSGLPSDRFSAERTGGSVSTLTIQRTQQEDSAVYLCASSSQGFGEKLFFGSGTQLSVL.

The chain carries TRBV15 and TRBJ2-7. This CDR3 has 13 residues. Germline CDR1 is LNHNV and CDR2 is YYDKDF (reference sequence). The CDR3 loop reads CATSRDQKGEQYF.

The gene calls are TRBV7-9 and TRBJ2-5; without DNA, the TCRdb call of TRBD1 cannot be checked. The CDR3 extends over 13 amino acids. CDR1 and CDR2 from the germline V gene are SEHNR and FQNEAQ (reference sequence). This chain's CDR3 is CASRGDTQETQYF.

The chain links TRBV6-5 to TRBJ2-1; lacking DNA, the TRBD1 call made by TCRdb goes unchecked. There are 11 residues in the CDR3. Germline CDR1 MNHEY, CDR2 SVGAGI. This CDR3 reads CASTLGGEQFF.

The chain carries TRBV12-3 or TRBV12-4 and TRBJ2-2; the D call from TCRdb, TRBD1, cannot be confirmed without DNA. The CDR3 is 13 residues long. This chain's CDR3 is CASIWGAYGELFF.

The CDR3: CASSPVGVFSGANVLTF. This chain uses TRBV11-2 with TRBJ2-6; the D call from TCRdb, TRBD1, cannot be confirmed without DNA. The CDR3 covers 17 residues. CDR1 is SGHAT, CDR2 FQNNGV, per germline.

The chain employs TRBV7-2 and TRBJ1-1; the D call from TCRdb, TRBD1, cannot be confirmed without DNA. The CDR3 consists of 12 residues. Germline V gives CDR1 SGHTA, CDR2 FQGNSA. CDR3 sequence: CASTHRFTEAFF.

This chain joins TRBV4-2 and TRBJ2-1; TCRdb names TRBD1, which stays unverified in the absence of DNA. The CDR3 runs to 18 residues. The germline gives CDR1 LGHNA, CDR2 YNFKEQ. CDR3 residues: CASSQGLDGGGSYNEQFF.

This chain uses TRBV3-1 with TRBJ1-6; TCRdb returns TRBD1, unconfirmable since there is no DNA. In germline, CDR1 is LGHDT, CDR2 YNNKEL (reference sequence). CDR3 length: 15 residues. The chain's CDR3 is CASSQEGAGISPLHF. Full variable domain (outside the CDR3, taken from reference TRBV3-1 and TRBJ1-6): DTAVSQTPKYLVTQMGNDKSIKCEQNLGHDTMYWYKQDSKKFLKIMFSYNNKELIINETVPNRFSPKSPDKAHLNLHINSLELGDSAVYFCASSQEGAGISPLHFGNGTRLTVT.

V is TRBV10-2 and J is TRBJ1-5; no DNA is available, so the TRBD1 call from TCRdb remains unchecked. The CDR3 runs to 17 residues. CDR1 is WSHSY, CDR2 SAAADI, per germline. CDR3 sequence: CASSSPVGAGLNQPQHF.

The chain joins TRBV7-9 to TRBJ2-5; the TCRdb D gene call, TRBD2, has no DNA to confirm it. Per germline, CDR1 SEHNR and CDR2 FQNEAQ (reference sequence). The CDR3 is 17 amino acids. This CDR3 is CASSLFGGYSGIETQYF.